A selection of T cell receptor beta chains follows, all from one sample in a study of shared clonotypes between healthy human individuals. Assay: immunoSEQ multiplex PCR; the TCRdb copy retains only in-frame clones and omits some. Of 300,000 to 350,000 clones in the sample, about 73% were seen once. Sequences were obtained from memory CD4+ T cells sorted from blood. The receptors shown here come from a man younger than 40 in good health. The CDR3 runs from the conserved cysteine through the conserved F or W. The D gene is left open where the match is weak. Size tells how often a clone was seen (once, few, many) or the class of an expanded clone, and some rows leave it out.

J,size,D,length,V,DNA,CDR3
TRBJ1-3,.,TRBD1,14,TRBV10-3,TGTGCCATCAGCGGGACAGGGGCTGGAAACACCATATATTTT,CAISGTGAGNTIYF
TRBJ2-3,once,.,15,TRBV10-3,TGTGCCATCAGTGAGCGTGACAGGAGCACAGATACGCAGTATTTT,CAISERDRSTDTQYF
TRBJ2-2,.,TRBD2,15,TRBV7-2,TGTGCCAGCAGCACATTAGCGGGGAACACCGGGGAGCTGTTTTTT,CASSTLAGNTGELFF
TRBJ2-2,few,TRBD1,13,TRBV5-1,TGCGCCACGGGACAGGGGAACACCGGGGAGCTGTTTTTT,CATGQGNTGELFF
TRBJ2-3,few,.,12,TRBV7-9,TGTGCCAGCAGCTTAGGAACAGATACGCAGTATTTT,CASSLGTDTQYF
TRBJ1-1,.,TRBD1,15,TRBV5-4,TGTGCCAGCAGCGAGAGGACAGGGAAGTTCGCTGAAGCTTTCTTT,CASSERTGKFAEAFF
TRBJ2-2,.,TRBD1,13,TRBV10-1,TGCGCCAGTTCTACAGGGGACGTAGGGGAGCTGTTTTTT,CASSTGDVGELFF
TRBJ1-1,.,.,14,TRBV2,TGTGCCAGCAGTGCCGGGACCGCGGTTTGGGGAGCTTTCTTT,CASSAGTAVWGAFF
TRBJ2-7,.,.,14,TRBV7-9,TGTGCCAGCAGCTTATCGTCCAGGGGTAGGGAGCAGTACTTC,CASSLSSRGREQYF
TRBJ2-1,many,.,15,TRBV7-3,TGTGCCAGCAGCCCGGATCCAAGGACTGTGGGTGAGCAGTTCTTC,CASSPDPRTVGEQFF
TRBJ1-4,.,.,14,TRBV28,TGTGCCAGCAGTTTATACTGGGGTTCAGAAAAACTGTTTTTT,CASSLYWGSEKLFF
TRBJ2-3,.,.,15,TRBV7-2,TGTGCCAGCAGCTCTCGGGGTAGTAACACAGATACGCAGTATTTT,CASSSRGSNTDTQYF
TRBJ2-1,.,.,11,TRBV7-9,TGTGCCAGCAGCCTAATCTCTGAGCAGTTCTTC,CASSLISEQFF
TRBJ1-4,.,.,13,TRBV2,TGTGCCAGCAGTGAAGATCCGGATGAAAAACTGTTTTTT,CASSEDPDEKLFF
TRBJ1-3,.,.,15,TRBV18,TGTGCCAGCTCACCACTCCGGGAACAGGGAAACACCATATATTTT,CASSPLREQGNTIYF
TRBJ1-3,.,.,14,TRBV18,TGTGCCAGCTCCCTACAAGGGTCTGGAAACACCATATATTTT,CASSLQGSGNTIYF
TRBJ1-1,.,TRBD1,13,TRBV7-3,TGTGCCAGCAGCCTCACAGGGGGCACTGAAGCTTTCTTT,CASSLTGGTEAFF
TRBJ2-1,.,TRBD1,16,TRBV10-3,TGTGCCATCAGATATACCGGGACAGGGAACTACAATGAGCAGTTCTTC,CAIRYTGTGNYNEQFF
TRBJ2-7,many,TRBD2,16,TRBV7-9,TGTGCCAGCGCGTCCCCACTGGCTAGCGGCTCCTACGAGCAGTACTTC,CASASPLASGSYEQYF
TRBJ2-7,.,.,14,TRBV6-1,TGTGCCAGCAGTGAAGGGGGCAGGGCCTTCGAGCAGTACTTC,CASSEGGRAFEQYF
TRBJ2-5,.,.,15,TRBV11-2,TGTGCCAGCAGCTTAGAAGGGACATCGCAAGAGACCCAGTACTTC,CASSLEGTSQETQYF
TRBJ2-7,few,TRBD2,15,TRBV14,TGTGCCAGCAGCCGAGGGACTAGCGGGACCTACGAGCAGTACTTC,CASSRGTSGTYEQYF
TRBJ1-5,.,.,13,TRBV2,TGTGCCAGCAGTGTTCGGGCAGATCAGCCCCAGCATTTT,CASSVRADQPQHF
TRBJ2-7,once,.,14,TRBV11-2,TGTGCCAGCAGCAATCGCGTCCAGGGTTCCGAGCAGTACTTC,CASSNRVQGSEQYF
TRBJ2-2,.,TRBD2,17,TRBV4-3,TGCGCCAGCAGCCAAGAATTCAGCGGGATATACACCGGGGAGCTGTTTTTT,CASSQEFSGIYTGELFF
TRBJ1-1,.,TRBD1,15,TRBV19,TGTGCCAGTAGTAGCTCGGGACAGTTGAACACTGAAGCTTTCTTT,CASSSSGQLNTEAFF
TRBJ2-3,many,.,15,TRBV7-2,TGTGCCAGCAGCTTGTCGGAACCCTCAACAGATACGCAGTATTTT,CASSLSEPSTDTQYF
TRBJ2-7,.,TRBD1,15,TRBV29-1,TGCAGCGTTGAATCCCGGACAGGGGGCCAGGCCGAGCAGTACTTC,CSVESRTGGQAEQYF
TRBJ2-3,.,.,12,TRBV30,TGTGCCTGGAGTCCCCAATCAGATACGCAGTATTTT,CAWSPQSDTQYF
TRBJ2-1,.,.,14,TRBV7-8,TGTGCCAGCAGCTTATTGGTCTCCTACAATGAGCAGTTCTTC,CASSLLVSYNEQFF
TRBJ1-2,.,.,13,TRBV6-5,TGTGCCAGCAGTTACCGGGCAGGGAGAGGCTACACCTTC,CASSYRAGRGYTF
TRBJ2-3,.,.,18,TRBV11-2,TGTGCCAGTTTGCCAACCCCCCGGGACCGACGTGACACAGATACGCAGTATTTT,CASLPTPRDRRDTDTQYF
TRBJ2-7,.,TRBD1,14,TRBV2,TGTGCCAGCAGGAGACAGGGCTCAGCCTACGAGCAGTACTTC,CASRRQGSAYEQYF
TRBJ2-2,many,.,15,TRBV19,TGTGCCAGTATTGGAGTACCCCAGAACACCGGGGAGCTGTTTTTT,CASIGVPQNTGELFF
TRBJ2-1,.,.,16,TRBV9,TGTGCCAGCAGCTTGTTCGGTCTGGGCTCCTACAATGAGCAGTTCTTC,CASSLFGLGSYNEQFF
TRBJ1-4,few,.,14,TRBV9,TGTGCCAGCAGCGTAGGAGGAAGGGATGAAAAACTGTTTTTT,CASSVGGRDEKLFF
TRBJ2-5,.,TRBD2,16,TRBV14,TGTGCCAGCAGCCCGAGACTAGCGGGGGGACAAGAGACCCAGTACTTC,CASSPRLAGGQETQYF
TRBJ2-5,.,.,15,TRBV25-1,TGTGCCAGCAGTCGTAATAGCGGATATCAAGAGACCCAGTACTTC,CASSRNSGYQETQYF
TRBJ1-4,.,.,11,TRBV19,TGTGCCAGTAGTATTACAGGGAAGCTGTTTTTT,CASSITGKLFF
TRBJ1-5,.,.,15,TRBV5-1,TGCGCCAGCAGCTTAACAGGGACTAGCAATCAGCCCCAGCATTTT,CASSLTGTSNQPQHF
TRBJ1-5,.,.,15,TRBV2,TGTGCCAGCAGTGGATACGGGACACAGAATCAGCCCCAGCATTTT,CASSGYGTQNQPQHF
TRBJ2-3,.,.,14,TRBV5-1,TGCGCCAGCAGCTTGGCCGCGGGCGCAGATACGCAGTATTTT,CASSLAAGADTQYF
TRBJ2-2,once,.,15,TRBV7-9,TGTGCCAGCAGCTTAGGTGTTGCGAACACCGGGGAGCTGTTTTTT,CASSLGVANTGELFF
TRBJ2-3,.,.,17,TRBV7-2,TGTGCCAGCAGCTTAAGGACAACTCCCCTAAGCACAGATACGCAGTATTTT,CASSLRTTPLSTDTQYF
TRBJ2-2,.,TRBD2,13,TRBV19,TGTGCCAGTTCACAAACTAGCGGGGGAGAGCTGTTTTTT,CASSQTSGGELFF
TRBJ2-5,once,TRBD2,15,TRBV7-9,TGTGCCCATGGCGGGTGGGGAGGGGCACAAGAGACCCAGTACTTC,CAHGGWGGAQETQYF
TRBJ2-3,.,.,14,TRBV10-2,TGCGCCAGCAGTGTGTTGGGGGCGGGAGATACGCAGTATTTT,CASSVLGAGDTQYF
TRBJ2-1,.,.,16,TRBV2,TGTGCCAGCAGTGAACTCGGAGGGCCTCGCTACAATGAGCAGTTCTTC,CASSELGGPRYNEQFF
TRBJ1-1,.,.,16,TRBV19,TGTGCCAGTAGTAATGGGGGGCTCTTTATGAACACTGAAGCTTTCTTT,CASSNGGLFMNTEAFF
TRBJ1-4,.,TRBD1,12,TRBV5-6,TGTGCCAGCAGCCTGGACAGGGGGCCACTGTTTTTT,CASSLDRGPLFF
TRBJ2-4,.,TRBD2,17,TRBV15,TGTGCCACCAGCGGGGGCGGAAGCGGGAGAATCGTGAACATTCAGTACTTC,CATSGGGSGRIVNIQYF
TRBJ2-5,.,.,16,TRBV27,TGTGCCAGCAGTCGAGGGTGGGGTCTAGGAGAAGAGACCCAGTACTTC,CASSRGWGLGEETQYF